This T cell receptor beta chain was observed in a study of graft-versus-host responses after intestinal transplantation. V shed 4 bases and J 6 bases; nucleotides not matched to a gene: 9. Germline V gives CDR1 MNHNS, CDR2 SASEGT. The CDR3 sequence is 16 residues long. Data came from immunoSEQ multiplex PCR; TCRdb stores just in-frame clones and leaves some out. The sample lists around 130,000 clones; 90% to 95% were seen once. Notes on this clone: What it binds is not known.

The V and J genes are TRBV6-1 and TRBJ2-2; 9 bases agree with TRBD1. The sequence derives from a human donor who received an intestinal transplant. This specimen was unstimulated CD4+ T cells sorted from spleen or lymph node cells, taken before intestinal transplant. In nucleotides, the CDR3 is TGTGCCAGCAGTGGACCGGGACAGGGTATCCCCGGGGAGCTGTTTTTT. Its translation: CASSGPGQGIPGELFF.